Listed below are T cell receptor beta chains from one sample, sequenced in a study of blood T cells in healthy people across ages. One entry per CDR3 protein, called by TCRdb with MiXCR from the 5' RACE reads. The data contain hundreds of thousands of distinct CDR3 sequences, roughly 40% of them singletons. Specimen: blood. Every receptor here comes from a man between 18 and 29 years old in good health. Each CDR3 is given with its conserved first and last residue. D genes are given only for firm matches. Clone size is stated in some rows and not others, as once, few, many or a class when expanded.

clone size,V gene,J gene,CDR3 length,D gene,CDR3 DNA,CDR3 protein
once,TRBV15,TRBJ2-3,14,-,TGTGCCACCAGCAGGTGGGACCACACAGATACGCAGTATTTT,CATSRWDHTDTQYF
-,TRBV20-1,TRBJ2-3,20,-,TGCAGTGCTAGAGGGCTGGGACTTGCAAAACCCGGACAACCCACAGATACGCAGTATTTT,CSARGLGLAKPGQPTDTQYF
-,TRBV4-2,TRBJ1-5,15,TRBD1,TGTGCCAGCAGCCTCCCTGGACAGGGCAATCAGCCCCAGCATTTT,CASSLPGQGNQPQHF
-,TRBV7-3,TRBJ2-1,16,TRBD1,TGTGCCAGCAGCCCCACTTCCGGGACAGTTTACAATGAGCAGTTCTTC,CASSPTSGTVYNEQFF
-,TRBV7-2,TRBJ1-1,15,-,TGTGCCAGCAGCCCGAGTTGGGGGCGGAACACTGAAGCTTTCTTT,CASSPSWGRNTEAFF
few,TRBV20-1,TRBJ2-7,14,-,TGCAGTGCTAGGGGCGGACAGAGCTCCTACGAGCAGTACTTC,CSARGGQSSYEQYF
-,TRBV19,TRBJ1-1,15,-,TGTGCCAGTAGTTCGAGACAGCCTGGAAACACTGAAGCTTTCTTT,CASSSRQPGNTEAFF
-,TRBV4-1,TRBJ1-5,15,-,TGCGCCAGCAGCCCAACCCTTGACAGCAATCAGCCCCAGCATTTT,CASSPTLDSNQPQHF
-,TRBV30,TRBJ1-2,12,-,TGTGCCTGGAGTGCAGGGAACTATGGCTACACCTTC,CAWSAGNYGYTF
once,TRBV20-1,TRBJ1-2,11,-,TGCAGTGTCCGAGACAGCTATGGCTACACCTTC,CSVRDSYGYTF
many,TRBV7-6,TRBJ2-5,15,-,TGTGCCAGCAGCTTACCTGGCGGAGGCCAAGAGACCCAGTACTTC,CASSLPGGGQETQYF
-,TRBV3-1,TRBJ1-2,14,-,TGTGCCAGCAGCCAAGGGCCGAAACACTATGGCTACACCTTC,CASSQGPKHYGYTF
few,TRBV7-2,TRBJ1-5,12,-,TGTGCCAGCAGCTTAGCGGACCGGCCCCAGCATTTT,CASSLADRPQHF
-,TRBV4-3,TRBJ2-7,13,-,TGCGCCAGCAGCCAAGATCCAGGGAGGATTCAGTACTTC,CASSQDPGRIQYF
-,TRBV14,TRBJ2-5,12,-,TGTGCCAGCAGCCAAGGAGGAGGCAGTCAGTACTTC,CASSQGGGSQYF
few,TRBV2,TRBJ2-5,13,-,TGTGCCAGCATCCGGACCTACAAAGAGACCCAGTACTTC,CASIRTYKETQYF
few,TRBV20-1,TRBJ1-2,13,-,TGCAGTGCTAGAACAGGGCGGGGCTATGGCTACACCTTC,CSARTGRGYGYTF
once,TRBV20-1,TRBJ2-7,14,TRBD1,TGCAGTGCTAGAGATACCAGGGGGACCTACGAGCAGTACTTC,CSARDTRGTYEQYF
-,TRBV7-2,TRBJ1-6,14,-,TGTGCCAGCAGCCCAGGTTATGAGGGTTCACCCCTCCACTTT,CASSPGYEGSPLHF
-,TRBV5-1,TRBJ2-3,17,-,TGCGCCAGCAGCTTGGTCTTTGAAGGGTCGGTGGCAGATACGCAGTATTTT,CASSLVFEGSVADTQYF
-,TRBV6-6,TRBJ1-4,12,-,TGTGCCAGTTTTGCGTTTAATGAAAAACTGTTTTTT,CASFAFNEKLFF
few,TRBV5-1,TRBJ1-5,15,-,TGCGCCAGCAGCTTGGAAGGGACCGAAAGCCAGCCCCAGCATTTT,CASSLEGTESQPQHF
-,TRBV28,TRBJ2-1,14,TRBD1,TGTGCCAGCAGTTCACGGGGACAGGGCAATGAGCAGTTCTTC,CASSSRGQGNEQFF
-,TRBV20-1,TRBJ1-2,14,TRBD1,TGCAGTGCTAGAGTTTCGGACAGGCTAGGTGGCTACACCTTC,CSARVSDRLGGYTF
-,TRBV4-1,TRBJ1-2,17,-,TGCGCCATCAGCCCCGGGGTGAGGGGGAGAGGCAACTATGGTTACACCTTC,CAISPGVRGRGNYGYTF
many,TRBV5-1,TRBJ1-4,13,-,TGCGCCAGCAGCCAACTAACAGGTGAAAAACTGTTTTTT,CASSQLTGEKLFF
many,TRBV12-3/TRBV12-4,TRBJ2-5,11,-,TGTGCCAGCAGTTGGAGAGAGACCCAGTACTTC,CASSWRETQYF
-,TRBV5-4,TRBJ2-3,15,TRBD2,TGTGCCAGCAGCTTCGGGACTAGCGGCACAGATACGCAGTATTTT,CASSFGTSGTDTQYF
few,TRBV29-1,TRBJ1-2,12,-,TGCAGCGTTGACCCCGGGTACTATGGCTACACCTTC,CSVDPGYYGYTF
-,TRBV7-2,TRBJ2-5,15,-,TGTGCCAGCAGCCCCCGGGCTAGGGGGAGGGAGACCCAGTACTTC,CASSPRARGRETQYF
-,TRBV25-1,TRBJ1-4,15,TRBD1,TGTGCCAGCAGTGAGGACAGGCTAGTTAATGAAAAACTGTTTTTT,CASSEDRLVNEKLFF
many,TRBV12-3/TRBV12-4,TRBJ2-6,14,-,TGTGCCAGCTCTCCGAGGGCTGGGGCCAACGTCCTGACTTTC,CASSPRAGANVLTF
-,TRBV27,TRBJ2-7,17,-,TGTGCCAGCAGTTTATCGTACGGGGGTTGGTCCTACAATGAGCAGTACTTC,CASSLSYGGWSYNEQYF
many,TRBV20-1,TRBJ2-5,14,TRBD1,TGCAGTGCTAGGGGACAGGGGGGAAAAGAGACCCAGTACTTC,CSARGQGGKETQYF
-,TRBV4-2,TRBJ2-3,17,-,TGTGCCAGCAGCCAAGATCCCCCGGGGACTAGCACAGATACGCAGTATTTT,CASSQDPPGTSTDTQYF